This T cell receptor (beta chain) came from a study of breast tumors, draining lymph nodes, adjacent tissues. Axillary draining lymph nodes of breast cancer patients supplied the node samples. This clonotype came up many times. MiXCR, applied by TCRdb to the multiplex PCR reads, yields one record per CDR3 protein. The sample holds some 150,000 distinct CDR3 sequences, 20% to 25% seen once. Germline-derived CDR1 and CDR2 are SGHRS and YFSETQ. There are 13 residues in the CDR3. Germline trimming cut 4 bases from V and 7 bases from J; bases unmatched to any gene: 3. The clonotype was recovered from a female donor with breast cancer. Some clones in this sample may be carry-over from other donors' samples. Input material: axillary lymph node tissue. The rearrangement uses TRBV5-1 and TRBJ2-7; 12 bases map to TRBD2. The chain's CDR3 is CASSKGLAGEQYF. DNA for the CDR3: TGCGCCAGCAGCAAGGGACTAGCGGGTGAGCAGTACTTC.